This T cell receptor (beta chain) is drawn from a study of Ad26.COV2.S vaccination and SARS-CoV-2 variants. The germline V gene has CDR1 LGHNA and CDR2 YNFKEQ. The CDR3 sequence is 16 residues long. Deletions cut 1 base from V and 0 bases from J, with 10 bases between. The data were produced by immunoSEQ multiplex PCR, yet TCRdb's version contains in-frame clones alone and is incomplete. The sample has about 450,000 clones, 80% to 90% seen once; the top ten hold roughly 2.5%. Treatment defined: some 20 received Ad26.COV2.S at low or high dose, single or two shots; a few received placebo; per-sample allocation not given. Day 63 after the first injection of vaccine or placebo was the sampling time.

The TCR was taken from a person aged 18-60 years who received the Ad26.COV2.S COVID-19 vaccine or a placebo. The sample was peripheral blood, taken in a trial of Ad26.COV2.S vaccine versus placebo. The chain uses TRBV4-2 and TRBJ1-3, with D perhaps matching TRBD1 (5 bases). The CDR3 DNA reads TGTGCCAGCAGCCAAGTTCCCGGGGCCTCTGGAAACACCATATATTTT. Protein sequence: CASSQVPGASGNTIYF.